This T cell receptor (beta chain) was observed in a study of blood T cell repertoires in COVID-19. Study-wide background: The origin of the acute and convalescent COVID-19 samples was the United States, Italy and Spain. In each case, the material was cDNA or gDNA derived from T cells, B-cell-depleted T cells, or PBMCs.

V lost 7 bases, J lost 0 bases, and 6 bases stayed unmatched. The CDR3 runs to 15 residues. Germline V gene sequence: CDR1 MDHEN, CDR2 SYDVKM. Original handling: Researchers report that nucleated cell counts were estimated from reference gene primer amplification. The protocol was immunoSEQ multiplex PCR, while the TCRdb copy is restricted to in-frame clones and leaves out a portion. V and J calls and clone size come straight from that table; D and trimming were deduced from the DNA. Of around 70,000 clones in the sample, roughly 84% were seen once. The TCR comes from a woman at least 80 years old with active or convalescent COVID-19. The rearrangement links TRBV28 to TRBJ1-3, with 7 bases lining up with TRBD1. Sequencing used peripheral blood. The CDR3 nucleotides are TGTGCCAGCACCCCAGGACAGGTCTCTGGAAACACCATATATTTT. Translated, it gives CASTPGQVSGNTIYF.